This T cell receptor beta chain was identified in a study of cytomegalovirus exposure and HLA in healthy donors. The germline CDR1 and CDR2 sequences are LNHDA and SQIVND (reference sequence). This CDR3 is 16 amino acids long. Trimming removed 5 bases from V and 1 base from J, with 12 bases in between. 60 Vbeta and 13 Jbeta primers were used in PCR. Assay used: immunoSEQ multiplex PCR; TCRdb lists only in-frame clones, some missing. The sample has 150,000 to 200,000 clones, roughly 79% seen once. Sequencing was done on a sample of PBMCs. The clonotype originates from a woman aged 45-60 years in good health and CMV-seronegative. V usage is TRBV19 and J usage is TRBJ2-6; no clear D. The CDR3: CASSPPQLSGANVLTF. CDR3 nucleotide sequence: TGTGCCAGTAGTCCCCCTCAACTGTCTGGGGCCAACGTCCTGACTTTC.